The present T cell receptor beta chain was sequenced within a study of blood T cell repertoires in COVID-19. Study context: Material from acute and convalescent COVID-19 was sourced from the United States, Italy and Spain. PBMCs, B-cell-depleted T cells, or T cells were the source of the cDNA or gDNA that made up the material.

Trimming left V 5 bases short and J 0 bases short, with 15 bases between. Germline loops: CDR1 SGHRS, CDR2 YFSETQ. This CDR3 contains 15 residues. Authors' analysis steps: Estimation of nucleated cell counts was performed using reference gene primer amplification. The data were produced by immunoSEQ multiplex PCR, yet TCRdb's version contains in-frame clones alone and is incomplete. V and J calls plus clone size are reproduced from that table; the DNA served to infer D and trimming. The data contain approximately 140,000 clones, 84% of them singletons. Of note for this clone: Other DNA sequences of this sample code for an identical CDR3.

The source is a man aged 55 to 70 with acute or convalescent COVID-19. This sequence joins TRBV5-1 and TRBJ2-7; maybe TRBD2 (6 bases). Sequencing was done on a sample of peripheral blood. The chain's CDR3 is CASSSLAGSSYEQYF. The CDR3 nucleotides are TGCGCCAGCAGTTCCCTCGCGGGGAGCTCCTACGAGCAGTACTTC.